This entry lists 29 T cell receptor beta chains sequenced from one sample in a study of blood T cell repertoires in COVID-19 (dated by TCRdb to about 2020). Library creation used the immunoSEQ multiplex PCR assay. Held by TCRdb, this immuneACCESS table contains in-frame sequences only and omits some clones. Under half of the omission traces to an unresolved V gene where checked; the cause of the rest is unknown. In all, the sample holds more than 50,000 clones, and under 85% of those were seen once. About 2% of the sample goes to the ten largest clones. The specimen sequenced was peripheral blood. The origin of the receptors is a woman in her fifties or sixties with acute or convalescent COVID-19.

This clone was recorded only once. The chain links TRBV5-1 to TRBJ1-1, with 8 bases matching TRBD1. This CDR3 region has 13 residues. J gave up 7 bases and V 4 bases, and 6 bases lay outside the gene matches. Looked up from germline, CDR1 is SGHRS and CDR2 is YFSETQ. CDR3 protein: CASSPQGGDEAFF. In DNA form, the CDR3 reads TGCGCCAGCAGCCCACAGGGGGGGGATGAAGCTTTCTTT.

The CDR3 nucleotides are TGTGCCAGCTCTATCGGACAGGCGAACACTGAAGCTTTCTTT. This encodes CASSIGQANTEAFF. V and J are TRBV18 and TRBJ1-1, with 7 bases aligning to TRBD1. Germline trimming cut 6 bases from V and 1 base from J; bases unmatched to any gene: 5. This CDR3 contains 14 residues. Looked up from germline, CDR1 is KGHSH and CDR2 is LQKENI.

This chain links TRBV7-8 with TRBJ2-1; D is possibly TRBD2 (6 bases). Trimming stripped 5 bases from V and 7 bases from J, with 30 bases between. CDR1 and CDR2 (germline): SGHVS, FQNEAQ. The CDR3 contains 19 residues. This chain's CDR3 is CASSHLISERAIGGNEQFF. CDR3 sequence (DNA): TGTGCCAGCAGCCACCTGATTTCCGAAAGGGCTATTGGGGGGAATGAGCAGTTCTTC.

The rearrangement uses TRBV18 and TRBJ2-2; TRBD1 might be the D (6 bases). The CDR3 runs 14 residues. Trimming cost V 1 base and J 3 bases, with 6 bases left between them. From germline, CDR1 is KGHSH and CDR2 LQKENI. The CDR3 bases are TGTGCCAGCTCACCACAGGGGGACACCGGGGAGCTGTTTTTT. Its translation: CASSPQGDTGELFF.

The J gene is TRBJ1-2, the V gene TRBV7-2; D not certain. The V gene lost 4 bases and the J gene lost 4 bases, with 10 bases spanning the gap. This CDR3 is 13 amino acids long. Germline V gene data show CDR1 as SGHTA and CDR2 as FQGNSA. The CDR3 sequence is CASSSRAVYGYTF. In DNA, the CDR3 is TGTGCCAGCAGCTCGAGGGCGGTCTATGGCTACACCTTC.

The chain has TRBV20-1 and TRBJ2-1, with D possibly matching TRBD2 (6 bases). Germline CDR1 reads DFQATT; CDR2 reads SNEGSKA (reference sequence). The CDR3 runs 15 residues. V was clipped by 3 bases and J by 8 bases, with 20 bases between them. In DNA form, the CDR3 reads TGCAGTGCTAGTGATTCAGGGACGCGGGGTTATGAGCAGTTCTTC. It yields the protein CSASDSGTRGYEQFF.

The chain is built from TRBV5-1 and TRBJ2-7; 7 bases are shared with TRBD1. This CDR3 has 14 amino acids. J was trimmed by 3 bases and V by 4 bases; bases with no gene match: 7. Germline values: CDR1 SGHRS, CDR2 YFSETQ. In DNA form, the CDR3 reads TGCGCCAGCAGCCCCGGGGACAGAAACTACGAGCAGTACTTC. Translation: CASSPGDRNYEQYF.

The chain recombines TRBV5-8 with TRBJ2-1, with 10 bases identical to TRBD2. Germline lookup yields CDR1 SGHTS and CDR2 YDEGEE. V was pared by 2 bases and J by 5 bases, with 4 bases of the junction left unmatched. The CDR3 spans 15 residues. CDR3 sequence (DNA): TGTGCCAGCAGCTTAGGGACTAGCGTTAACAATGAGCAGTTCTTC. Translating it yields CASSLGTSVNNEQFF.

This sequence joins TRBV19 and TRBJ2-5; 9 bases are a match to TRBD2. J lost 5 bases, V lost 0 bases, and 13 bases had no gene match. The CDR3 contains 18 residues. The V gene's germline CDR1 is LNHDA and CDR2 SQIVND (reference sequence). The chain's CDR3 is CASSIDLAGGLHVETQYF. The CDR3 DNA reads TGTGCCAGTAGTATAGATCTCGCGGGGGGGCTTCATGTGGAGACCCAGTACTTC.

V gene TRBV2 combines with J gene TRBJ2-5; TRBD2 aligns across 14 bases. From germline, CDR1 is SNHLY and CDR2 FYNNEI. Trimming removed 4 bases from V and 2 bases from J; junction bases left unmatched: 3. This CDR3 comprises 16 residues. The chain's CDR3 is CASSGGLAGGQETQYF. The CDR3 DNA reads as TGTGCCAGCAGTGGCGGACTAGCGGGGGGACAAGAGACCCAGTACTTC.

This chain uses TRBV19 with TRBJ2-5; no clear D gene. This CDR3 region has 15 residues. Germline CDR1 is LNHDA and CDR2 is SQIVND (reference sequence). Trimming left V 3 bases short and J 1 base short, with 12 bases between. CDR3 in DNA: TGTGCCAGTAGTATGGGTTCTCAGCGCCAAGAGACCCAGTACTTC. Translation: CASSMGSQRQETQYF.

The J gene is TRBJ1-6, the V gene TRBV2, with D unclear. Germline-derived CDR1 and CDR2 are SNHLY and FYNNEI. Between the trimmed V and J ends, which lost 2 bases and 6 bases, there was a span of 8 bases. The CDR3 sequence is 14 residues long. The CDR3 protein is CASSERQANSPLHF. The CDR3 region has the DNA TGTGCCAGCAGTGAAAGGCAGGCTAATTCACCCCTCCACTTT.

The J gene is TRBJ1-4, the V gene TRBV18; 7 positions match TRBD1. The V and J ends lost 3 bases and 8 bases, in that order; junction bases with no gene match: 6. This CDR3 has 14 amino acids. CDR1 and CDR2 (germline): KGHSH, LQKENI. The CDR3 spells CASSPPGGNEKLFF. DNA of the CDR3: TGTGCCAGCTCACCGCCAGGGGGTAACGAAAAACTGTTTTTT.

CDR3 sequence reads: CASSLGRGDQGSYNEQFF. The CDR3 DNA reads as TGTGCCAGCAGCTTGGGCAGAGGTGACCAAGGCTCCTACAATGAGCAGTTCTTC. The chain couples TRBV5-4 to TRBJ2-1; D not resolved. Germline V CDR1 and CDR2: SGHNT, YYREEE (reference sequence). The CDR3 loop spans 18 amino acids. Trimming removed 0 bases at V and 0 bases at J, with 16 bases between. Filled out from reference TRBV5-4 and TRBJ2-1, the complete variable domain reads ETGVTQSPTHLIKTRGQQVTLRCSSQSGHNTVSWYQQALGQGPQFIFQYYREEENGRGNFPPRFSGLQFPNYSSELNVNALELDDSALYLCASSLGRGDQGSYNEQFFGPGTRLTVL.

This sequence joins TRBV3-1 (or the pseudogene TRBV3-2) and TRBJ2-1; TRBD2 matches at 11 bases. This CDR3 spans 15 amino acids. With 4 bases clipped from V and 4 bases from J, the junction kept 3 bases outside the gene matches. In germline, CDR1 is LGHDT, CDR2 YNNKEL (reference sequence). In DNA form, the CDR3 reads TGTGCCAGCAGCCCGACTAGCGGGGCATACAATGAGCAGTTCTTC. Residues: CASSPTSGAYNEQFF.

The V gene is TRBV5-1, the J gene TRBJ1-4; 7 positions match TRBD1. The CDR3 consists of 17 residues. With 0 bases clipped from V and 0 bases from J, the junction kept 5 bases outside the gene matches. Germline V gene lookup returns CDR1 SGHRS and CDR2 YFSETQ. The CDR3 is CASSLGDSLATNEKLFF. The CDR3 DNA follows: TGCGCCAGCAGCTTGGGGGACAGCCTTGCAACTAATGAAAAACTGTTTTTT.

This rearrangement joins TRBV9 to TRBJ2-1; 10 bases agree with TRBD2. This CDR3 contains 16 residues. The germline CDR1 and CDR2 sequences are SGDLS and YYNGEE. Trimming cost V 3 bases and J 3 bases; bases outside gene matches: 6. The CDR3 region is CASSADTSGNYNEQFF. CDR3 nucleotide sequence: TGTGCCAGCAGCGCCGACACTAGCGGGAACTACAATGAGCAGTTCTTC.

Here the CDR3 reads CASSMVLAGGPIQETQYF. In DNA, the CDR3 is TGTGCCAGTAGTATGGTCCTAGCGGGAGGGCCGATACAAGAGACCCAGTACTTC. This rearrangement joins TRBV19 to TRBJ2-5; TRBD2 aligns across 12 bases. V lost 3 bases and J lost 2; bases outside the gene matches: 10. CDR1 is LNHDA, CDR2 SQIVND, per germline (reference sequence). This CDR3 is built from 18 residues.

The chain recombines TRBV30 with TRBJ1-2; no definite D call. This CDR3 contains 13 residues. Germline values: CDR1 GTSNPN, CDR2 SVGIG (reference sequence). Trimming took 2 bases from V and 7 from J, leaving 14 bases between them. The CDR3 region has the DNA TGTGCCTGGAGTCACACGCGGGGAACTGGCTACACCTTC. It encodes CAWSHTRGTGYTF.

The J gene is TRBJ1-4, the V gene TRBV28; D not certain. Trimming took 7 bases from V and 8 from J, leaving 17 bases between them. This CDR3 has 14 amino acids. The germline V gene encodes CDR1 MDHEN and CDR2 SYDVKM. CDR3 in amino acids: CASNLGLGGEKLFF. The CDR3, as DNA: TGTGCCAGCAACCTAGGACTCGGTGGGGAAAAACTGTTTTTT.

V is TRBV19 and J is TRBJ1-3; unclear D gene. Between the trimmed V and J ends, which lost 3 bases and 0 bases, there was a span of 6 bases. The CDR3 extends over 14 amino acids. Germline V lookup: CDR1 LNHDA, CDR2 SQIVND (reference sequence). The CDR3 protein is CASSIGGSGNTIYF. DNA for the CDR3: TGTGCCAGTAGTATTGGCGGCTCTGGAAACACCATATATTTT.

The gene calls are TRBV19 and TRBJ1-5; D is uncertain. The length of the CDR3 is 12 residues. CDR1 LNHDA and CDR2 SQIVND come from the germline V gene (reference sequence). V lost 4 bases, J lost 10 bases, and 11 bases lay in between. CDR3 region: CASSTTPGPQHF. CDR3 bases: TGTGCCAGTAGTACCACCCCAGGACCCCAGCATTTT.

This clone was observed a single time. The rearrangement uses TRBV6-5 and TRBJ1-4, with 7 nucleotides matching TRBD1. V gave up 8 bases and J gave up 4 bases; unmatched junction bases: 7. Per the germline V gene, CDR1 is MNHEY and CDR2 is SVGAGI. This CDR3 contains 14 residues. The DNA of the CDR3 is TGTGCCAGCGGCCCTCAGGGGGTTAATGAAAAACTGTTTTTT. Translating gives CASGPQGVNEKLFF.

The chain has TRBV7-3 and TRBJ1-4; weak D call: TRBD1 (6 bases). CDR1 is SGHTA and CDR2 is FQGTGA in the germline V gene. The length of the CDR3 is 15 residues. The germline V and J ends were trimmed by 5 bases and 4 bases, with 14 bases remaining between them. The CDR3 DNA is TGTGCCAGCAGCCCCCGAGGGGGTCGTAATGAAAAACTGTTTTTT. It specifies CASSPRGGRNEKLFF.

Turning to this clone: Other DNA sequences of this sample code for an identical CDR3. The rearrangement joins TRBV9 to TRBJ2-5, with D possibly TRBD1 on 5 matching bases. This CDR3 comprises 14 residues. The germline gives CDR1 SGDLS, CDR2 YYNGEE. The ends were cut back, 0 bases at V and 1 base at J, with 7 bases in the middle. The CDR3 here is CASSVGQRQETQYF. As DNA, the CDR3 is TGTGCCAGCAGCGTAGGACAGCGCCAAGAGACCCAGTACTTC. The full variable domain, its missing parts supplied by reference TRBV9 and TRBJ2-5, is DSGVTQTPKHLITATGQRVTLRCSPRSGDLSVYWYQQSLDQGLQFLIQYYNGEERAKGNILERFSAQQFPDLHSELNLSSLELGDSALYFCASSVGQRQETQYFGPGTRLLVL.

V and J are TRBV7-9 and TRBJ1-2; D is unclear. This CDR3 is 14 amino acids long. CDR1 and CDR2 (germline): SEHNR, FQNEAQ (reference sequence). Trimming pared 2 bases from V and 2 bases from J, leaving 9 bases between. CDR3 coding DNA: TGTGCCAGCAGCTTACTAAGTACCAACTATGGCTACACCTTC. It yields the protein CASSLLSTNYGYTF.

The rearrangement links TRBV28 to TRBJ2-7; TRBD2 aligns across 11 bases. The CDR3 spans 12 residues. After removal of 8 bases from V and 7 bases from J, the junction contained 4 bases not matched to a gene. Germline values: CDR1 MDHEN, CDR2 SYDVKM. The CDR3 region is CASSSGGPEQYF. CDR3 DNA: TGTGCCAGCTCTAGCGGGGGGCCAGAGCAGTACTTC. The whole variable domain, filled in from reference TRBV28 and TRBJ2-7, reads DVKVTQSSRYLVKRTGEKVFLECVQDMDHENMFWYRQDPGLGLRLIYFSYDVKMKEKGDIPEGYSVSREKKERFSLILESASTNQTSMYLCASSSGGPEQYFGPGTRLTVT.

The chain links TRBV28 to TRBJ2-6, with 9 bases aligning to TRBD1. This CDR3 contains 17 residues. The V segment lost 4 bases and the J segment 2 bases; nucleotides outside the gene matches: 6. CDR1 and CDR2 from the germline V gene are MDHEN and SYDVKM. CDR3 DNA: TGTGCCAGCAGTTCCTGGACAGGGGCAGCTGGGGCCAACGTCCTGACTTTC. Its translation is CASSSWTGAAGANVLTF.

V gene TRBV7-7 combines with J gene TRBJ2-1; TRBD1 matches 7 bases. Germline loops: CDR1 SSHAT, CDR2 FNYEAQ (reference sequence). Trimming removed 0 bases from V and 7 bases from J; junction bases left unmatched: 6. This CDR3 comprises 15 residues. This chain's CDR3 is CASSLALGTENEQFF. The CDR3 DNA sequence: TGTGCCAGCAGCTTAGCGCTAGGGACAGAAAATGAGCAGTTCTTC.